The entry that follows covers one T cell receptor beta chain sequence. Profiled with immunoSEQ multiplex PCR; TCRdb holds only in-frame clones, not every one. The table has around 68,000 clones, 95% to 97% seen once. This sample is part of a study of technical replicates of blood from several donors. The germline CDR1 and CDR2 sequences are MGHRA and YSYEKL. Between the trimmed V and J ends, which lost 0 bases and 0 bases, there was a span of 12 bases. CDR3 size: 17 residues. Sequenced sample: T cells isolated from PBMCs. This rearrangement joins TRBV4-1 to TRBJ2-1, with D possibly TRBD2 on 6 matching bases. The source is a human donor in good health. CDR3 sequence reads: CASSQDRRDSSYNEQFF. In DNA form, the CDR3 reads TGCGCCAGCAGCCAAGATCGGCGGGATAGCTCCTACAATGAGCAGTTCTTC.